What follows are 24 T cell receptor beta chains derived from one specimen sequenced in a study of tumor-infiltrating lymphocytes in oesophageal squamous cell carcinoma. TCRdb reprocessed the PCR reads with MiXCR, giving one entry per CDR3 protein. The data hold about 22,000 distinct CDR3 sequences, with around 37% observed a single time. The sequencing input was esophageal tumor tissue. Receptor source: a female donor with esophageal squamous cell carcinoma.

This clonotype showed up many times. The V call is TRBV27, the J call TRBJ2-3; D remains unclear. The CDR3 spans 11 residues. Trimming left V 4 bases short and J 7 bases short, with 6 bases between. Germline CDR1 and CDR2: MNHEY and SMNVEV (reference sequence). CDR3 in DNA: TGTGCCAGCAGTTCACCCCATACGCAGTATTTT. This codes for CASSSPHTQYF.

The chain couples TRBV28 to TRBJ2-7, with a possible D match to TRBD2 (5 bases). The end of the DNA is better explained by TRBJ2-5, so the J call may be wrong. This CDR3 region has 13 residues. CDR1 is MDHEN, CDR2 SYDVKM, per germline. The CDR3 bases are TGTGCCAGCAGAGACCGGGATTGGGAGACCCAGTACTTC. Its protein is CASRDRDWETQYF.

By sample share, this clonotype is medium-sized. This chain links TRBV10-3 with TRBJ2-1, with D possibly called TRBD1 or TRBD2 (5 bases each). The CDR3 has 13 amino acids. In germline, CDR1 is ENHRY, CDR2 SYGVKD. V lost 8 bases, J lost 7 bases, and 15 bases lay in between. CDR3 in amino acids: CAIGTPGGNEQFF. DNA of the CDR3: TGTGCCATCGGGACCCCGGGTGGAAATGAGCAGTTCTTC.

This clonotype showed up many times. The chain couples TRBV28 to TRBJ2-7, with TRBD2 identical over 15 bases. This CDR3 comprises 16 residues. The V gene end was trimmed by 5 bases and the J gene end by 3 bases; junction bases not matched to a gene: 5. The germline V gene encodes CDR1 MDHEN and CDR2 SYDVKM. CDR3 sequence: CASSRGTSGRNYEQYF. The CDR3 DNA reads as TGTGCCAGCAGTAGGGGGACTAGCGGGAGGAACTACGAGCAGTACTTC. The full variable domain, in which reference TRBV28 and TRBJ2-7 provide the parts outside the CDR3, is DVKVTQSSRYLVKRTGEKVFLECVQDMDHENMFWYRQDPGLGLRLIYFSYDVKMKEKGDIPEGYSVSREKKERFSLILESASTNQTSMYLCASSRGTSGRNYEQYFGPGTRLTVT.

CDR3 bases: TGTGCCAGCAGCCCAACAGATACGGGGGCTGATTCCCACGAGCAGTACTTC. Translating gives CASSPTDTGADSHEQYF. This chain joins TRBV7-2 and TRBJ2-4; D may match TRBD1 or TRBD2 (6 bases each). The J call may be faulty, since TRBJ2-7 better matches the DNA end. This CDR3 has 17 residues. CDR1 and CDR2 from the germline V gene are SGHTA and FQGNSA.

Points on this clonotype: A much larger clonotype is one base distant, so this may be a read error. The J gene is TRBJ2-4, the V gene TRBV19; a weak D match, TRBD2 (5 bases). The end of the DNA is better explained by TRBJ2-1, so the J call may be wrong. The CDR3 length is 13 residues. Germline V gene data show CDR1 as LNHDA and CDR2 as SQIVND (reference sequence). CDR3 residues: CASSTGLQETQFF. CDR3 DNA sequence: TGTGCCAGTAGTACCGGACTGCAAGAGACCCAGTTCTTC.

The table lists this clonotype with a few counts. The chain has TRBV6-1 and TRBJ2-1; D is uncertain. Germline V lookup: CDR1 MNHNS, CDR2 SASEGT. CDR3 length: 14 residues. The V end was cut by 8 bases, the J end by 0 bases, with 11 bases between. The CDR3, as DNA: TGTGCCAGCGGGTCTGGCAGCTCCTACAATGAGCAGTTCTTC. It specifies CASGSGSSYNEQFF.

This clonotype appeared many times. A much larger clone differs by one base, so this may be a read error. The chain couples TRBV5-1 to TRBJ2-5; no clear D gene. From germline, CDR1 is SGHRS and CDR2 YFSETQ. The V end was cut by 4 bases, the J end by 11 bases, with 21 bases between. This CDR3 has 14 residues. CDR3 bases: TGCGCCAGCAGCATCGGTATAGGTTGGAATGAGCAGTACTTC. Protein sequence: CASSIGIGWNEQYF.

This clonotype was seen ten or more times. V and J are TRBV6-1 and TRBJ1-6; 7 bases match TRBD1. Germline V CDR1 and CDR2: MNHNS, SASEGT. J gave up 7 bases and V 7 bases, and 4 bases lay outside the gene matches. The CDR3 loop spans 13 amino acids. The CDR3 loop reads CASTGQTNSPLHF. CDR3 coding DNA: TGTGCCAGCACGGGACAGACGAATTCACCCCTCCACTTT.

This clonotype was observed a few times. This chain uses TRBV5-1 with TRBJ1-4, with TRBD1 identical over 7 bases. J gave up 7 bases and V 4 bases, and 7 bases lay outside the gene matches. This CDR3 is built from 14 residues. CDR1 is SGHRS and CDR2 is YFSETQ in the germline V gene. DNA of the CDR3: TGCGCCAGCAGCCCCGGACAGGCGATTGAAAAACTGTTTTTT. It encodes CASSPGQAIEKLFF.

As regards this clonotype: This could be a read error, since a much larger clone is one nucleotide away. The rearrangement links TRBV5-1 to TRBJ1-2, with a weak D call TRBD1 (5 bases). The CDR3 spans 12 residues. Trimming shortened V by 1 base and J by 8 bases, and 9 bases separated the two germline ends. CDR1 and CDR2 from the germline V gene are SGHRS and YFSETQ. CDR3 coding DNA: TGCGCCAGCAGCTTGCCCGGGGACGGCTACACCTTC. Its protein product is CASSLPGDGYTF.

The rearrangement joins TRBV7-9 to TRBJ2-4; D gene uncertain. The CDR3 extends over 14 amino acids. The germline V and J ends were trimmed by 1 base and 13 bases, with 17 bases remaining between them. Germline CDR1 is SEHNR and CDR2 is FQNEAQ (reference sequence). The CDR3 reads CASSLGGGYNEQYF. CDR3 sequence (DNA): TGTGCCAGCAGCTTAGGTGGCGGCTACAATGAGCAGTACTTC.

This clonotype was counted ten times or more. The chain combines TRBV6-1 with TRBJ1-6; 8 bases fit TRBD1. J gave up 8 bases and V 4 bases, and 7 bases lay outside the gene matches. This CDR3 region has 15 residues. The germline V gene has CDR1 MNHNS and CDR2 SASEGT. The CDR3 sequence is CASSGRQGSDSPLHF. The CDR3 DNA follows: TGTGCCAGCAGTGGGAGACAGGGGTCGGATTCACCCCTCCACTTT.

This sequence joins TRBV5-1 and TRBJ2-3, with D possibly TRBD2 on 5 matching bases. The CDR3 covers 14 residues. With 4 bases removed from V and 14 bases from J, the gap between germline ends came to 23 bases. The germline CDR1 and CDR2 sequences are SGHRS and YFSETQ. CDR3 DNA: TGCGCCAGCAGCGACTTTAGTACTGCCGGGGAGCTGTATTTT. Amino acid sequence: CASSDFSTAGELYF.

The sample holds many counts of this clonotype. The chain is built from TRBV5-6 and TRBJ2-3; D remains ambiguous. Trimming removed 0 bases from V and 0 bases from J, with 8 bases in between. The CDR3 is made up of 15 amino acids. Germline V gives CDR1 SGHDT, CDR2 YYEEEE. The CDR3 DNA reads as TGTGCCAGCAGCTTGGGCGGCCATAGCACAGATACGCAGTATTTT. As protein: CASSLGGHSTDTQYF.

This clonotype appeared a few times. This sequence joins TRBV6-1 and TRBJ2-5, with TRBD1 matching 7 bases. V lost 5 bases, J lost 3 bases, and 6 bases stayed unmatched. The CDR3 runs to 14 residues. Per the germline V gene, CDR1 is MNHNS and CDR2 is SASEGT. The CDR3 nucleotides read TGTGCCAGCAGTCCTATAACAGGGGAAGAGACCCAGTACTTC. Translating gives CASSPITGEETQYF.

The genes are TRBV7-2 and TRBJ2-1, with no clear D. Trimming cost V 1 base and J 13 bases, with 14 bases left between them. The CDR3 is 13 amino acids. The germline CDR1 and CDR2 sequences are SGHTA and FQGNSA. DNA for the CDR3: TGTGCCAGCAGCTTAGTGGACCGAGAGACCCAGTTCTTC. Protein: CASSLVDRETQFF.

The rearrangement links TRBV7-3 to TRBJ1-1; 9 positions match TRBD1. From germline, CDR1 is SGHTA and CDR2 FQGTGA. V trimming: 4 bases; J trimming: 4 bases; junction bases outside the gene matches: 10. CDR3 size: 16 residues. CDR3 amino acids: CASSSADRGSRTEAFF. CDR3 sequence (DNA): TGTGCCAGCAGCTCAGCGGACAGGGGATCTCGCACTGAAGCTTTCTTT.

Many counts were recorded for this clonotype. The chain carries TRBV5-6 and TRBJ1-6; TRBD1 matches at 10 bases. The junction had 9 bases not matched to a gene; V was cut back by 1 base and J by 2 bases. The V gene's germline CDR1 is SGHDT and CDR2 YYEEEE. This CDR3 has 19 amino acids. CDR3 in DNA: TGTGCCAGCAGCTTGCTGGACAGGGGGAAAGGAGCCTATAATTCACCCCTCCACTTT. This codes for CASSLLDRGKGAYNSPLHF. The full variable domain, its missing parts supplied by reference TRBV5-6 and TRBJ1-6, is DAGVTQSPTHLIKTRGQQVTLRCSPKSGHDTVSWYQQALGQGPQFIFQYYEEEERQRGNFPDRFSGHQFPNYSSELNVNALLLGDSALYLCASSLLDRGKGAYNSPLHFGNGTRLTVT.

This clonotype was observed a few times. V gene TRBV6-1 combines with J gene TRBJ1-3, with D perhaps matching TRBD1 (6 bases). The ends were cut back, 3 bases at V and 4 bases at J, with 10 bases in the middle. Germline loops: CDR1 MNHNS, CDR2 SASEGT. The CDR3 loop spans 14 amino acids. CDR3 amino acids: CASSDRGNGNTIYF. The DNA for the CDR3 is TGTGCCAGCAGTGACAGGGGTAACGGAAACACCATATATTTT.

This clonotype was recorded a few times. The rearrangement links TRBV29-1 to TRBJ1-2; D is undetermined. This CDR3 has 13 amino acids. The germline V and J ends were trimmed by 6 bases and 0 bases, with 11 bases remaining between them. CDR1 is SQVTM, CDR2 ANQGSEA, per germline. In nucleotides, the CDR3 is TGCAGCGTGACTTTAAGCCCTAACTATGGCTACACCTTC. It codes for CSVTLSPNYGYTF.

This clonotype came up many times. The rearrangement uses TRBV19 and TRBJ2-3; D gene ambiguous. This CDR3 has 16 residues. V shed 1 base and J shed 0 bases, with 11 bases lying between them. From germline, CDR1 is LNHDA and CDR2 SQIVND (reference sequence). CDR3 coding DNA: TGTGCCAGTAGTATAGCTTCAGCTACTAGCACAGATACGCAGTATTTT. Translation gives CASSIASATSTDTQYF.

CDR3 protein: CASSLEYRGASEQYF. The CDR3 bases are TGTGCCAGCAGCTTAGAATACAGGGGGGCGAGTGAGCAGTACTTC. The gene calls are TRBV6-6 and TRBJ2-7; TRBD1 matches at 8 bases. This CDR3 contains 15 residues. The V gene end was trimmed by 6 bases and the J gene end by 7 bases; junction bases not matched to a gene: 14. Germline V CDR1 and CDR2: MNHNY, SVGAGI (reference sequence).

Notes on this clonotype: A read error may be the cause here, since a much bigger clone is one base away. The chain has TRBV19 and TRBJ2-1; D is perhaps TRBD2 (6 bases). The J call could be wrong; TRBJ2-7 is a better fit for the DNA end. The germline CDR1 and CDR2 sequences are LNHDA and SQIVND (reference sequence). CDR3 length: 16 residues. CDR3 nucleotide sequence: TGTGCCAGTAGTTCCCCCGGGGGAGTCTTCTACAATGAGCAGTACTTC. Amino acid sequence: CASSSPGGVFYNEQYF.